This TCR beta chain was sequenced for a study of T cell responses to AZD1222 COVID-19 vaccine. Germline loops: CDR1 SGHRS, CDR2 YFSETQ. This CDR3 spans 13 amino acids. Trimming left V 4 bases short and J 1 base short, with 8 bases between. Using immunoSEQ multiplex PCR, the repertoire was profiled, and TCRdb retains in-frame clones only, with some absent. The sample carries 90,000 to 110,000 clones, 82% recorded once. The rearrangement links TRBV5-1 to TRBJ1-1; D call uncertain. This sequence was found in an adult in good health. The source material was peripheral blood, sampled on day 0 of AZD1222 vaccination. CDR3 amino acids: CASSGQPNTEAFF. CDR3 in DNA: TGCGCCAGCAGCGGGCAACCGAACACTGAAGCTTTCTTT.